These T cell receptor beta chains were read from a single sample in a study of regulatory T cells in long-lasting Graves disease. One entry per CDR3 protein, called by TCRdb with MiXCR from the multiplex PCR reads. The data contain 400,000 to 450,000 distinct CDR3 sequences, around 15% of them seen just once; the ten biggest clones take up about 10%. The sample was also reused in another study, on T cells in Graves' hyperthyroidism and ophthalmopathy.

The material sequenced was peripheral blood mononuclear cells (PBMCs), taken at new diagnosis, from a patient treated with antithyroid drugs. The receptor source for this set is a woman aged 30 to 39 with Graves disease. The CDR3 runs from the conserved cysteine through the conserved F or W. D genes are given only for firm matches. Clone size, where shown, is once, few, many, or a class for clones that have expanded.

J gene,D gene,V gene,clone size,CDR3 protein,CDR3 DNA
TRBJ2-1,TRBD2,TRBV18,many,CASSPDGGSVYNEQFF,TGTGCCAGCTCACCGGACGGCGGGAGCGTCTACAATGAGCAGTTCTTC
TRBJ2-5,TRBD2,TRBV27,many,CASSPLGRVAETQYF,TGTGCCAGCAGTCCCCTAGGGAGGGTCGCGGAGACCCAGTACTTC
TRBJ2-3,TRBD2,TRBV14,-,CASSHLLAGDTDTQYF,TGTGCCAGCAGCCACCTACTAGCGGGGGACACAGATACGCAGTATTTT
TRBJ1-1,-,TRBV11-2,many,CASSLDGRRFTEAFF,TGTGCCAGCAGCTTAGATGGGCGGCGGTTCACTGAAGCTTTCTTT
TRBJ1-2,-,TRBV28,many,CASSLRQNYGYTF,TGTGCCAGCAGTTTACGGCAAAACTATGGCTACACCTTC
TRBJ2-3,-,TRBV27,many,CASSAGVSFVTDTQYF,TGTGCCAGCAGTGCTGGAGTTAGTTTTGTCACAGATACGCAGTATTTT
TRBJ1-5,TRBD1,TRBV6-1,-,CASSPGQGGNIHF,TGTGCCAGCAGCCCTGGACAGGGTGGGAACATACATTTT
TRBJ2-6,-,TRBV5-1,-,CASNEQGTGANVLTF,TGCGCCAGCAACGAACAGGGAACAGGGGCCAACGTCCTGACTTTC
TRBJ1-2,-,TRBV7-6,-,CASAPSGELYGYTF,TGTGCCAGCGCACCAAGCGGGGAGCTCTATGGCTACACCTTC
TRBJ2-3,TRBD1,TRBV27,few,CASSPQETGGTDTQYF,TGTGCCAGCAGTCCCCAGGAGACAGGGGGAACAGATACGCAGTATTTT
TRBJ2-7,-,TRBV18,few,CASSPRVGTYEQYF,TGTGCCAGCTCACCGCGTGTTGGTACCTACGAGCAGTACTTC
TRBJ2-7,-,TRBV4-1,-,CASSHPNDLGYEQYF,TGCGCCAGCAGCCACCCCAACGATCTAGGCTACGAGCAGTACTTC
TRBJ1-5,TRBD1,TRBV3-1,-,CASSPGQGGGGITNQPQHF,TGTGCCAGCAGCCCCGGACAGGGAGGGGGTGGGATTACAAATCAGCCCCAGCATTTT
TRBJ2-3,TRBD1,TRBV12-3/TRBV12-4,many,CASSFGGTGFPDTQYF,TGTGCCAGCAGTTTTGGCGGGACAGGGTTTCCAGATACGCAGTATTTT
TRBJ1-5,TRBD1,TRBV10-3,-,CAISDQDRAVQPQHF,TGTGCCATCAGTGACCAGGACAGGGCGGTTCAGCCCCAGCATTTT
TRBJ2-3,TRBD2,TRBV19,-,CASSKTSGRTDTQYF,TGTGCCAGTAGTAAGACTAGCGGGAGAACAGATACGCAGTATTTT
TRBJ2-6,-,TRBV5-1,-,CASSYPVGAPGANVLTF,TGCGCCAGCAGCTATCCGGTGGGGGCACCTGGGGCCAACGTCCTGACTTTC
TRBJ2-5,-,TRBV14,few,CASSHSGMGETQYF,TGTGCCAGCAGCCATTCCGGAATGGGGGAGACCCAGTACTTC